This TCR beta chain was captured by sequencing in a study of metastatic and nonmetastatic thyroid tumors. Remarks on this clone: One end of the junction varies from germline; a read error may be responsible.

TCRdb called clones again from the PCR reads with MiXCR. The sample shows some 54,000 clones, over 15% of them seen only once. No treatment of any kind had been given to any patient before thyroid surgery. The sequencing input was blood. The TCR originated in a female donor with papillary thyroid cancer or a benign thyroid nodule (not recorded which). Some clones in this sample may be carry-over from other donors' samples.

The CDR3 reads CASIPSRGWAGERFF. For the CDR3, the DNA is TGTGCCAGCATCCCAAGTCGGGGTTGGGCCGGGGAGCGGTTTTTT. The V and J genes are TRBV7-3 and TRBJ2-2; a weak D match, TRBD2 (5 bases). CDR3 length equals 15 residues. Looked up from germline, CDR1 is SGHTA and CDR2 is FQGTGA.